This TCR beta chain was profiled in a study of metastatic and nonmetastatic thyroid tumors (dated by TCRdb to between 2020 and 2021). The study in broad terms: Repertoires from peripheral blood and from tumor or nodule tissue samples of malignant and benign thyroid patients were compared.

The library was generated by PCR. Sequencer: Illumina HiSeq 4000. High-throughput sequencing was used to profile the TCR beta-chain CDR3 region of every patient. The original methods were these. A classifier to discriminate distant-metastatic papillary thyroid cancer patients was built from CDR3 differences across clinicopathological groups. The Shannon index was used to assess repertoire diversity, and the Morisita-Horn index was used to assess tumor-blood repertoire similarity. The public reads were reprocessed in TCRdb via fastp at Q25 and MiXCR, keeping in-frame beta chains. TCRdb, not the authors, supplied the V and J calls. The sample table records fewer than 40,000 clones; roughly 30% of these occur just once. The ten largest account for 30% of the sample. In the case of this clone: Its specific antigen is unknown. Base qualities are not recorded, but no much larger clone differs from it by a single base.

The germline V gene supplies CDR1 SGDLS and CDR2 YYNGEE. V is pared back by 0 bases and J by 4 bases, with 11 bases lying between the germline termini. The CDR3 spans 15 residues, from the cysteine through the phenylalanine. The sequence is cut down to CDR3 DNA, 45 bases in frame from base 1. General findings and caveats noted by the study authors: In both blood and tumor samples, malignant tumors were reported to have significantly higher TCR beta diversity than benign nodules.

No patient had received any treatment before thyroid surgery. Using T-cell receptor beta sequencing, the study looked back at clinical samples from patients collected from the early 2010s to the late 2010s. The sequencing input was blood. The rearranged chain carries TRBV9 and TRBJ1-3, and TRBD1 may be the D gene, going by 5 matching bases. This sequence was found in a female donor with papillary thyroid cancer or a benign thyroid nodule (not recorded which). Some clones in this sample may be carry-over from other donors' samples. CDR3 sequence: CASSVAQGSGNTIYF. The bases read TGTGCCAGCAGCGTAGCTCAGGGCTCCGGAAACACCATATATTTT.